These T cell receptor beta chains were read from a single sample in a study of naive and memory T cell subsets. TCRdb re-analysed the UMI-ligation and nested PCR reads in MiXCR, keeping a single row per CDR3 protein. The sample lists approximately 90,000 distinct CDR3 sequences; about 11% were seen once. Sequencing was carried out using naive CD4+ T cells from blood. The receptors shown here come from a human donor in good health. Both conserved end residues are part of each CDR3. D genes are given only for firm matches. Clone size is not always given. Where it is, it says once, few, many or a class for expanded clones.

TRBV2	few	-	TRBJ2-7	TGTGCCAGCAGAAGCCGACGCCACTACGAGCAGTACTTC	CASRSRRHYEQYF
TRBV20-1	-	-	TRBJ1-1	TGCAGTGCTAGAGGAACTCCAGGGTGGGGAAAGTCGACTGAAGCTTTCTTT	CSARGTPGWGKSTEAFF
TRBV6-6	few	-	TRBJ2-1	TGTGCCAGCAGCCCCAGGGATCCGAATGAGCAGTTCTTC	CASSPRDPNEQFF
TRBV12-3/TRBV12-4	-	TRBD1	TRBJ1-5	TGTGCCAGCAGTTTTCCGGCAGGGGGTCAGCCCCAGCATTTT	CASSFPAGGQPQHF
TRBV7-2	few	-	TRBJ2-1	TGTGCCAGCAGCCGCCGGGACGTACAGTTCTTC	CASSRRDVQFF
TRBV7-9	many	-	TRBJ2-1	TGTGCCAGCAGCACTAGGTTGGGGGAGCGGGAGCAGTTCTTC	CASSTRLGEREQFF
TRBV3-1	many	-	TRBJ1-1	TGTGCCAGCAGCCCATTTCCCCCTGAAGCTTTCTTT	CASSPFPPEAFF
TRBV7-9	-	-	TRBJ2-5	TGTGCCAGCAGCCCGTCGGGTGGGCTGTACCAAGAGACCCAGTACTTC	CASSPSGGLYQETQYF
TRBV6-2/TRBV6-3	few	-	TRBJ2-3	TGTGCCAGCAGTTACCAGAAGTCCTACACAGATACGCAGTATTTT	CASSYQKSYTDTQYF
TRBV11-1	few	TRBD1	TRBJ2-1	TGTGCCAGCAGCTTAGTTCCCCCAGGGGGACAAGGACCCTTCTCCTACAATGAGCAGTTCTTC	CASSLVPPGGQGPFSYNEQFF
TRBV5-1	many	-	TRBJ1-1	TGCGCCAGCAGCTTGGGAGTCATGAACACTGAAGCTTTCTTT	CASSLGVMNTEAFF
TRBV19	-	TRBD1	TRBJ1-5	TGTGCCAGTAGTGAGTTGGGACAGAGAGCTCAGAATCAGCCCCAGCATTTT	CASSELGQRAQNQPQHF
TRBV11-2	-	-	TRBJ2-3	TGTGCCAGCAGCTTAGGTTTCGGAGATACGCAGTATTTT	CASSLGFGDTQYF
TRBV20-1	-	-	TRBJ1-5	TGCAGTGCTAGAGATCCGAATCAGCCCCAGCATTTT	CSARDPNQPQHF
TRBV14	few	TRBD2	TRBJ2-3	TGTGCCAGCAGCCAGTTCGGGGGGACAGATACGCAGTATTTT	CASSQFGGTDTQYF
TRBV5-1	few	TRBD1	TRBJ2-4	TGCGCCAGCAGCTTGGCTAGGGGGCCGGGGGCCAAAAACATTCAGTACTTC	CASSLARGPGAKNIQYF
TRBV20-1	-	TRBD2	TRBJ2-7	TGCAGTGCTGAACACCCGAGCGGGAGGGGTTACGAGCAGTACTTC	CSAEHPSGRGYEQYF
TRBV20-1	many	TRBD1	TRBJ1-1	TGCAGTGCATCGGACAGGGGGAGCACTGAAGCTTTCTTT	CSASDRGSTEAFF
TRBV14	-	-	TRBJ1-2	TGTGCCAGCAGCCAAGGTCCAGGAACTAACTATGGCTACACCTTC	CASSQGPGTNYGYTF
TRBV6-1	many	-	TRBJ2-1	TGTGCCAGCAGTGAATACTCGGTCGGAAGCTACAATGAGCAGTTCTTC	CASSEYSVGSYNEQFF
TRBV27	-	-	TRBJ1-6	TGTGCCAGCAGTTTATCGGTCTCGGGTTCACCCCTCCACTTT	CASSLSVSGSPLHF
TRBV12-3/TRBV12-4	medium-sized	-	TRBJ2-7	TGTGCCAGCAGTCCAGGAGGGACCGTCTACGAGCAGTACTTC	CASSPGGTVYEQYF
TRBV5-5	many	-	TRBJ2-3	TGTGCCAGCAGCTTGTGGAAGACAGATACGCAGTATTTT	CASSLWKTDTQYF
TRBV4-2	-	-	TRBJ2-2	TGTGCCAGCAGCCAAGATATCGGTCGGTCCGGGGAGCTGTTTTTT	CASSQDIGRSGELFF
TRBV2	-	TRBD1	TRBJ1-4	TGTGCCAGCAGCAACAGGGGGGATGAAAAACTGTTTTTT	CASSNRGDEKLFF
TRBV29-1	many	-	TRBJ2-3	TGCAGCGTTGGAAGTTCAAGGAGAACAGATACGCAGTATTTT	CSVGSSRRTDTQYF
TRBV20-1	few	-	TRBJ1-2	TGCAGTGCAGGCAGGGGCGTGGAGGGCTACACCTTC	CSAGRGVEGYTF
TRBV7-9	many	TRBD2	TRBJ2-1	TGTGCCAGCAGCTTGGGACTAGCGATTGGGAATGAGCAGTTCTTC	CASSLGLAIGNEQFF
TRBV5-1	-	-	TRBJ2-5	TGCGCCAGCAGGATGGCGGGACAGCCCACGGGGACCCAGTACTTC	CASRMAGQPTGTQYF
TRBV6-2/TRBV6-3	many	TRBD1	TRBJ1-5	TGTGCCAGCAGTTTTTCGGGACAGCTTCAGCCCCAGCATTTT	CASSFSGQLQPQHF
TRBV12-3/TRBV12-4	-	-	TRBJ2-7	TGTGCCAGCAGTTTAGGTCTACTGGGGCCGCAGGGAAGGCCCTACGAGCAGTACTTC	CASSLGLLGPQGRPYEQYF
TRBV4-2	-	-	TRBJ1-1	TGTGCCAGCAGTCTCGGAGGGGAAGGGGGCACTGAAGCTTTCTTT	CASSLGGEGGTEAFF
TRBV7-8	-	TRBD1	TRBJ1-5	TGTGCCAGCAGCTGGGGGACAGATAGCAATCAGCCCCAGCATTTT	CASSWGTDSNQPQHF
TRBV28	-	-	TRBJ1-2	TGTGCCAGCGCAAGTTATGGGGGTACGGCTGGCTACACCTTC	CASASYGGTAGYTF
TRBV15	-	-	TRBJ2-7	TGTGCCACCAGCAGAGCTCGAGCCGGACAGTACGAGCAGTACTTC	CATSRARAGQYEQYF
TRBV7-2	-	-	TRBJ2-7	TGTGCCAGCAGCTTTGGCAGGGTCGACGAGCAGTACTTC	CASSFGRVDEQYF
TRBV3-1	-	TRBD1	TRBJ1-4	TGTGCCAGCAGCCAAGTCCAGACAGGGCGTAATGAAAAACTGTTTTTT	CASSQVQTGRNEKLFF
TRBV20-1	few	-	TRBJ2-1	TGCAGTGCTAGACCTATACAGGCAAGCTCCTACAATGAGCAGTTCTTC	CSARPIQASSYNEQFF
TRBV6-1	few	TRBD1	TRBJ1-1	TGTGCCAGCAGTGCAGGACAGGGGTGGGCTGAAGCTTTCTTT	CASSAGQGWAEAFF
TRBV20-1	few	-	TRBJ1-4	TGCAGTGCTTACCGGACCGGGGCAACTAATGAAAAACTGTTTTTT	CSAYRTGATNEKLFF
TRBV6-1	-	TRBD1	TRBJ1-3	TGTGCCAGCAGTGAAGCGCGGACAGGCTTAAGAAACACCATATATTTT	CASSEARTGLRNTIYF
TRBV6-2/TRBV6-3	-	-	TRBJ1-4	TGTGCCAGCAGCTCGACCGGGACGGGGAATGAAAAACTGTTTTTT	CASSSTGTGNEKLFF
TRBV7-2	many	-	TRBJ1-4	TGTGCCAGCAGCTTAGCGGGGGAGAGACTTAATGAAAAACTGTTTTTT	CASSLAGERLNEKLFF
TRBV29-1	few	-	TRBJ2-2	TGCAGCGTCCAGTTGACCGGGGAGCTGTTTTTT	CSVQLTGELFF
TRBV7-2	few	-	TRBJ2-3	TGTGCCAGCAGCCGAGGGACTTCCTCAGATACGCAGTATTTT	CASSRGTSSDTQYF
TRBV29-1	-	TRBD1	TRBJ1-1	TGCAGCGTTGACTACAGGGGCCTCGGGACTGAAGCTTTCTTT	CSVDYRGLGTEAFF
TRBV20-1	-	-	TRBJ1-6	TGCAGTGCTAGAGTCGACGAAAATAATTCACCCCTCCACTTT	CSARVDENNSPLHF
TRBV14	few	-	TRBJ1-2	TGTGCCAGCAGTCCCTACCTGAGTGGGGACTATGGCTACACCTTC	CASSPYLSGDYGYTF
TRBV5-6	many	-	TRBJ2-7	TGTGCCAGCAGGCCCAGCGGTTTAACCTACGAGCAGTACTTC	CASRPSGLTYEQYF
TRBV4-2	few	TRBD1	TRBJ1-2	TGTGCCAGCAGCCAATCCTACTCCGGGACAGGGAATATCTACACCTTC	CASSQSYSGTGNIYTF
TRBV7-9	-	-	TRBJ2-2	TGTGCCAGCAACACCGGGGAGCTGTTTTTT	CASNTGELFF
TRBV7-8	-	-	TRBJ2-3	TGTGCCAGCAACCCCACGGGGGGCACAGATACGCAGTATTTT	CASNPTGGTDTQYF
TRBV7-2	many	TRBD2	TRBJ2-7	TGTGCCAGCAGCACCAGCGGGACCGCATACGAGCAGTACTTC	CASSTSGTAYEQYF